The clone carrying this T cell receptor (beta chain) came up many times. As yet, its antigen is unknown. An equimolar mix of two oligonucleotides served as the beta constant-region primer for TRBC1 and TRBC2. Ligated cDNA was amplified by four rounds of PCR with nested alpha and beta constant-region primers and SP2. TCRdb used MiXCR to reprocess the UMI-ligation and nested PCR reads, holding one entry per CDR3 protein. The table lists about 23,000 distinct CDR3 sequences, 7% to 10% of them singletons, with roughly 20% in the top ten. V was pared by 2 bases and J by 4 bases, with 0 bases of the junction left unmatched. This CDR3 region has 14 residues. Looked up from germline, CDR1 is MRHNA and CDR2 is SNTAGT. This entry belongs to a study of naive and memory T cell subsets. CD4+ T cell IFNgamma after overnight CMV lysate exposure gave donor CMV status. CD8 T cells were positively selected from what remained after CD4 positive selection.

Regarding the study as a whole: Over 95% of naive TCR sequences appeared only once after error correction, unlike memory subsets. In CD4 and CD8 cells, diversity dropped from naive through EMRA.

The clonotype originates from a human donor in good health. Sequenced: central memory CD8+ T cells from blood. The chain uses TRBV6-4 and TRBJ2-2; 8 nucleotides match TRBD1. In nucleotides, the CDR3 is TGTGCCAGCAGTGACGGACAGGGCACCGGGGAGCTGTTTTTT. Its translation is CASSDGQGTGELFF.